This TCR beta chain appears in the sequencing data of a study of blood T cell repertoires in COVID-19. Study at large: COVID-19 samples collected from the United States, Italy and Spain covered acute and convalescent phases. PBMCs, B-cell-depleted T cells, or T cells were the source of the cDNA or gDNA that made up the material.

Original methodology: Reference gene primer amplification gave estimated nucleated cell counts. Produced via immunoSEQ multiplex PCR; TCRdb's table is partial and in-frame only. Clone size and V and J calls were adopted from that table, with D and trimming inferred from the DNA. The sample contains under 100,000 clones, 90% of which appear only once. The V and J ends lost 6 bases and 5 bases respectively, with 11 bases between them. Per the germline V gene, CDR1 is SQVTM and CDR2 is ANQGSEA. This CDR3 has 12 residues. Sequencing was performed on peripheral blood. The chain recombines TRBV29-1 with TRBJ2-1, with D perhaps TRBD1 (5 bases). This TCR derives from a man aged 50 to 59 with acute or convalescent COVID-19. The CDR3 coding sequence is TGCAGCGTGGAACCAGGGAACAATGAGCAGTTCTTC. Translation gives CSVEPGNNEQFF.